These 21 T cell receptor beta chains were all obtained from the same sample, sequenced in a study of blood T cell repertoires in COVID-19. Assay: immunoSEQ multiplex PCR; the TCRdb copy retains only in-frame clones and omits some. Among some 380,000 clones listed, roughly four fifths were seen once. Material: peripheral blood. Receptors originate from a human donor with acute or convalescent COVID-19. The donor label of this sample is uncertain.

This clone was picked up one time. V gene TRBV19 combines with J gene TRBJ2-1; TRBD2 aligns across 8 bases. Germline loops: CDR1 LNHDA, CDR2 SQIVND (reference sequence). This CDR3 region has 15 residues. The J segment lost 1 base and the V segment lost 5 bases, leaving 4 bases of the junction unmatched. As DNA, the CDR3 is TGTGCCAGTAGTCGTAGCGGGATGTCCTACAATGAGCAGTTCTTC. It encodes CASSRSGMSYNEQFF.

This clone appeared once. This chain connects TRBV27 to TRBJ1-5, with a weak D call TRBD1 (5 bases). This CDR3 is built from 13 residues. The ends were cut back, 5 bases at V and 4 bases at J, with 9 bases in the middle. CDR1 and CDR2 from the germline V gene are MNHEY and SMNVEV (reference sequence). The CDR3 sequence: CASSPNRNQPQHF. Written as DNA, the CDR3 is TGTGCCAGCAGTCCGAACAGGAATCAGCCCCAGCATTTT.

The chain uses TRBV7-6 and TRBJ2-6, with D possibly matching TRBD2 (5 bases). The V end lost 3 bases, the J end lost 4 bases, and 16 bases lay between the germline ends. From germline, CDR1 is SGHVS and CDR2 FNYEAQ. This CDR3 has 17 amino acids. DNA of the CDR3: TGTGCCAGCAGCTTTACCCCCCCGGGGTCGGGGGCCAACGTCCTGACTTTC. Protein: CASSFTPPGSGANVLTF.

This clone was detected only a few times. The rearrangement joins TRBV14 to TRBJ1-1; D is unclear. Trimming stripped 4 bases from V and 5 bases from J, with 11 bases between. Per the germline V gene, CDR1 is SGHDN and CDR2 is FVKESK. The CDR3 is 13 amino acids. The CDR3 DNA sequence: TGTGCCAGCAGCCGCGGCCGAGGGACTGAAGCTTTCTTT. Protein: CASSRGRGTEAFF.

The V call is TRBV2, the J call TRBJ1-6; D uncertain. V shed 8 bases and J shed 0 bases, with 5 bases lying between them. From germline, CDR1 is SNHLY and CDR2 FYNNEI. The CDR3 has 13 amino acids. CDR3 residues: CASSSSYNSPLHF. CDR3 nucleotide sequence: TGTGCCAGCTCGAGCTCCTATAATTCACCCCTCCACTTT. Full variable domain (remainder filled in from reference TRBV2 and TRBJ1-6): EPEVTQTPSHQVTQMGQEVILRCVPISNHLYFYWYRQILGQKVEFLVSFYNNEISEKSEIFDDQFSVERPDGSNFTLKIRSTKLEDSAMYFCASSSSYNSPLHFGNGTRLTVT.

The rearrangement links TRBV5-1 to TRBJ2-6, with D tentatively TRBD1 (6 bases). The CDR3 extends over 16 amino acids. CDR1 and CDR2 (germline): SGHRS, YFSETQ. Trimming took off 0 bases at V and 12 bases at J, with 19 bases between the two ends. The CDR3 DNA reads TGCGCCAGCAGCTTGGCGTCGCAGGGGTCTAACGCCGTCCTGACTTTC. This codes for CASSLASQGSNAVLTF.

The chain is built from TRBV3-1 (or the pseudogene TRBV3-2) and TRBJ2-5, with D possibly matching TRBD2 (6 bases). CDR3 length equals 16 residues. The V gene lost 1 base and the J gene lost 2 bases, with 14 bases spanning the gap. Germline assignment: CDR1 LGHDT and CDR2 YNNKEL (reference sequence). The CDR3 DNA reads TGTGCCAGCAGCCAAGCGGGGGTTCGGGCACAAGAGACCCAGTACTTC. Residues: CASSQAGVRAQETQYF.

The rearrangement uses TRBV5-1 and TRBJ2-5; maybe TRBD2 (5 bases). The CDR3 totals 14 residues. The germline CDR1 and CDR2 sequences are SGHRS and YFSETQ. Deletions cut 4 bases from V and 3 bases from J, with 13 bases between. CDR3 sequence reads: CASSRGRREETQYF. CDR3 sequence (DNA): TGCGCCAGCAGCAGAGGGCGGCGGGAAGAGACCCAGTACTTC.

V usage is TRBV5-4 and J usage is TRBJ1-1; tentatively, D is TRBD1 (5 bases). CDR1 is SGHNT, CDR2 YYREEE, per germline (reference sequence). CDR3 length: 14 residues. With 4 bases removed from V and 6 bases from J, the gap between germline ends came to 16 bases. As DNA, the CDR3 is TGTGCCAGCAGCAACCCTGGCAGGGAAGCTGAAGCTTTCTTT. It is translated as CASSNPGREAEAFF.

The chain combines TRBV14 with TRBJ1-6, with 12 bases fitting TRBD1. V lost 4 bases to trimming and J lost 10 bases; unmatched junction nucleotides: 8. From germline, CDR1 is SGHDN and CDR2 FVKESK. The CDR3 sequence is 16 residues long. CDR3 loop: CASSRDTGTGGSPLHF. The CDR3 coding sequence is TGTGCCAGCAGCCGAGACACCGGGACAGGGGGCTCACCCCTCCACTTT.

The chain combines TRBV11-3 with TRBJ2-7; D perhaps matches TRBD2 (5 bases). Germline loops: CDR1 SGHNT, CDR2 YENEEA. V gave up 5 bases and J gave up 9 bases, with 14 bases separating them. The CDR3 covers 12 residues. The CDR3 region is CASSLCQAGQYF. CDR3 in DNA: TGTGCCAGCAGCCTCTGTCAGGCGGGGCAGTACTTC.

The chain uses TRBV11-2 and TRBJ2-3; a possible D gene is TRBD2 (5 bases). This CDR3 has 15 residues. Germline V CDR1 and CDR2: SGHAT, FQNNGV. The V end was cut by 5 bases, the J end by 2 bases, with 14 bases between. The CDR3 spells CASSPPGLLTDTQYF. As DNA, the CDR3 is TGTGCCAGCAGCCCCCCCGGACTTCTCACAGATACGCAGTATTTT.

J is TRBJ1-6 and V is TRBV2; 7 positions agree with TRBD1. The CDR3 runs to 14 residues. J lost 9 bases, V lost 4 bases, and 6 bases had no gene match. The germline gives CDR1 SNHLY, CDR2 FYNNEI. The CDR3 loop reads CASSARQGSSPLHF. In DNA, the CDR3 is TGTGCCAGCAGTGCTCGACAGGGTAGTTCACCCCTCCACTTT.

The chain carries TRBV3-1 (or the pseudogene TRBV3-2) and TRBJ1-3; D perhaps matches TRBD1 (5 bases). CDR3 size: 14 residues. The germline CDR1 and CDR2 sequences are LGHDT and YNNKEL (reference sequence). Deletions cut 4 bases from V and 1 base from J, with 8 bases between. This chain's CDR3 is CASSRGTSGNTIYF. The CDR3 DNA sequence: TGTGCCAGCAGCCGCGGGACTTCTGGAAACACCATATATTTT.

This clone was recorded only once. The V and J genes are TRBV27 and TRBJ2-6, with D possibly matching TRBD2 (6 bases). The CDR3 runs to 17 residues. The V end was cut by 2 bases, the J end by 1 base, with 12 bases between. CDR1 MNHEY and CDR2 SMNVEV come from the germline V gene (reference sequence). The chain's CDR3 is CASSLNGAGSGANVLTF. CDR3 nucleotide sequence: TGTGCCAGCAGTTTAAACGGCGCGGGGTCTGGGGCCAACGTCCTGACTTTC. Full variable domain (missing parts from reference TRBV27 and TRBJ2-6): EAQVTQNPRYLITVTGKKLTVTCSQNMNHEYMSWYRQDPGLGLRQIYYSMNVEVTDKGDVPEGYKVSRKEKRNFPLILESPSPNQTSLYFCASSLNGAGSGANVLTFGAGSRLTVL.

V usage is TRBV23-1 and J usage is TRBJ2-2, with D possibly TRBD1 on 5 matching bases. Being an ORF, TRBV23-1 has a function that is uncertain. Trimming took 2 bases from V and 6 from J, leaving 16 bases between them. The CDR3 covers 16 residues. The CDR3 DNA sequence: TGCGCCAGCAGTCAAAAGCCCCGACAGATACCCGGGGAGCTGTTTTTT. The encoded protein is CASSQKPRQIPGELFF.

CDR3: CATWDRGRTDTQYF. The CDR3 DNA reads TGTGCCACTTGGGACAGGGGACGCACAGATACGCAGTATTTT. The rearrangement uses TRBV28 and TRBJ2-3, with 10 bases that match TRBD1. CDR1 is MDHEN and CDR2 is SYDVKM in the germline V gene. V lost 10 bases to trimming and J lost 1 base; unmatched junction nucleotides: 5. The CDR3 consists of 14 residues. Looking up the rest from reference TRBV28 and TRBJ2-3 gives the full variable domain: DVKVTQSSRYLVKRTGEKVFLECVQDMDHENMFWYRQDPGLGLRLIYFSYDVKMKEKGDIPEGYSVSREKKERFSLILESASTNQTSMYLCATWDRGRTDTQYFGPGTRLTVL.

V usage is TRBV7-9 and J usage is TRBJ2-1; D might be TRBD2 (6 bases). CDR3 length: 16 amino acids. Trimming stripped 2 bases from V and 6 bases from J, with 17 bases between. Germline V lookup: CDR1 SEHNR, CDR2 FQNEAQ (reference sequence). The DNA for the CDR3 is TGTGCCAGCAGCTTATCCCCAGGGCAGGGAGGCAATGAGCAGTTCTTC. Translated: CASSLSPGQGGNEQFF.

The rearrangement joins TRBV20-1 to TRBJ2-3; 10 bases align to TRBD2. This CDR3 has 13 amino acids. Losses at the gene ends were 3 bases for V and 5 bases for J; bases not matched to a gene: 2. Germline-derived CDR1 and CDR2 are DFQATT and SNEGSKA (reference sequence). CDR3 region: CSASRLAGDTQYF. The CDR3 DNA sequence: TGCAGTGCTAGTCGACTAGCGGGAGATACGCAGTATTTT.

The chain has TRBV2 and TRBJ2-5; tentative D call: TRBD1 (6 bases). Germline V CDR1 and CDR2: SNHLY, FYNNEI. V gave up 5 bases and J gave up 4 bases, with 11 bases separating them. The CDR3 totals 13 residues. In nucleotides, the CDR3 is TGTGCCAGCAGTAGGATCAGGGGAGAGACCCAGTACTTC. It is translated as CASSRIRGETQYF.

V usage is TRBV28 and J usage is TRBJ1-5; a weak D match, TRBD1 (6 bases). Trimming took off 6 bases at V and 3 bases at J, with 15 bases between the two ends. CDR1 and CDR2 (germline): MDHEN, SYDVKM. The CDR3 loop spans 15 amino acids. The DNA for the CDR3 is TGTGCCAGCAGCCCACATGGGACAATCAATCAGCCCCAGCATTTT. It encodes CASSPHGTINQPQHF.